This passage covers 24 T cell receptor beta chains from one sample sequenced in a study of blood T cell repertoires in COVID-19. Generated by immunoSEQ multiplex PCR, the TCRdb table keeps only in-frame clones and is missing some. Of around 250,000 clones listed, more than 75% are singletons. Sequenced input: peripheral blood. The receptors come from a man older than 75 with acute or convalescent COVID-19.

The rearrangement joins TRBV6-6 to TRBJ1-3; D ambiguous. Trimming cost V 4 bases and J 1 base, with 8 bases left between them. The CDR3 is 14 amino acids. Germline values: CDR1 MNHNY, CDR2 SVGAGI (reference sequence). The CDR3 DNA reads as TGTGCCAGCAGTTTTGTCACTTCTGGAAACACCATATATTTT. Translation: CASSFVTSGNTIYF.

The count of this clone is one. The rearrangement uses TRBV5-4 and TRBJ1-1; D is ambiguous. Per germline, CDR1 SGHNT and CDR2 YYREEE (reference sequence). CDR3 length equals 14 residues. Deletions cut 1 base from V and 1 base from J, with 8 bases between. The CDR3 sequence is CASSLPGTNTEAFF. In DNA form, the CDR3 reads TGTGCCAGCAGCTTGCCGGGAACGAACACTGAAGCTTTCTTT.

CDR3 bases: TGTGCCAGCAGCCTTACGGGTCTCGGGGAGCTGTTTTTT. This translates into CASSLTGLGELFF. The rearrangement links TRBV7-2 to TRBJ2-2, with D unclear. V was pared by 5 bases and J by 7 bases, with 11 bases between. CDR1 is SGHTA and CDR2 is FQGNSA in the germline V gene. The CDR3 consists of 13 residues.

V and J are TRBV11-3 and TRBJ1-2; D perhaps matches TRBD1 (6 bases). Germline V gene sequence: CDR1 SGHNT, CDR2 YENEEA. There are 13 residues in the CDR3. The ends were cut back, 11 bases at V and 4 bases at J, with 17 bases in the middle. The CDR3 is CAAVGGRTYGYTF. CDR3 DNA: TGTGCCGCGGTGGGGGGGCGAACCTATGGCTACACCTTC.

V and J are TRBV6-5 and TRBJ2-7; maybe TRBD2 (6 bases). Germline V gene data show CDR1 as MNHEY and CDR2 as SVGAGI. Trimming removed 2 bases from V and 5 bases from J, with 13 bases in between. The CDR3 is 14 residues long. As DNA, the CDR3 is TGTGCCAGCAGTTACGGGACGCCGGGGGACGAGCAGTACTTC. It is translated as CASSYGTPGDEQYF.

This chain uses TRBV7-9 with TRBJ1-1; D uncertain. CDR1 is SEHNR, CDR2 FQNEAQ, per germline (reference sequence). Trimming removed 1 base at V and 11 bases at J, with 11 bases between. This CDR3 spans 12 amino acids. CDR3 in DNA: TGTGCCAGCAGCTTAGGCGAGCGCGGCGCTTTCTTT. Its protein is CASSLGERGAFF.

The rearrangement joins TRBV19 to TRBJ1-1; 9 bases are shared with TRBD1. This CDR3 contains 14 residues. CDR1 and CDR2 from the germline V gene are LNHDA and SQIVND (reference sequence). V shed 6 bases, J shed 8 bases, and the junction held 10 bases outside the gene matches. The CDR3 DNA reads as TGTGCCAGTAGGCATGGGACAGGGCGGCCAGAAGCTTTCTTT. Amino acid sequence: CASRHGTGRPEAFF. The full variable domain, with the rest looked up from reference TRBV19 and TRBJ1-1, is DGGITQSPKYLFRKEGQNVTLSCEQNLNHDAMYWYRQDPGQGLRLIYYSQIVNDFQKGDIAEGYSVSREKKESFPLTVTSAQKNPTAFYLCASRHGTGRPEAFFGQGTRLTVV.

The V gene is TRBV6-5, the J gene TRBJ1-3, with D possibly TRBD1 on 5 matching bases. The CDR3 runs 15 residues. Trimming took off 10 bases at V and 0 bases at J, with 16 bases between the two ends. Looked up from germline, CDR1 is MNHEY and CDR2 is SVGAGI. The CDR3 loop is CATSTGGLSGNTIYF. The CDR3 DNA follows: TGTGCCACTTCCACCGGGGGTCTCTCTGGAAACACCATATATTTT.

For the CDR3, the DNA is TGTGCCAGCAGCGTGGACAGGCTGGTGAGGGAGCTGTTTTTT. As protein: CASSVDRLVRELFF. The rearrangement joins TRBV5-6 to TRBJ2-2; 7 positions match TRBD1. The CDR3 has 14 residues. CDR1 SGHDT and CDR2 YYEEEE come from the germline V gene. Losses at the gene ends were 4 bases for V and 9 bases for J; bases not matched to a gene: 9.

The V and J genes are TRBV6-4 and TRBJ2-3; 7 nucleotides align to TRBD1. The CDR3 consists of 14 residues. Germline CDR1 is MRHNA and CDR2 is SNTAGT. Trimming removed 6 bases from V and 2 bases from J; junction bases left unmatched: 5. The CDR3 sequence is CASRLTGTTDTQYF. CDR3 DNA: TGTGCCAGCAGATTGACAGGGACCACAGATACGCAGTATTTT.

The chain has TRBV27 and TRBJ2-1, with 13 bases identical to TRBD2. Germline V gene data show CDR1 as MNHEY and CDR2 as SMNVEV (reference sequence). V lost 6 bases, J lost 8 bases, and 10 bases stayed unmatched. The CDR3 loop spans 16 amino acids. The chain's CDR3 is CASSRSGTSGNYEQFF. Written as DNA, the CDR3 is TGTGCCAGCAGCCGATCCGGGACTAGCGGGAATTATGAGCAGTTCTTC.

The rearrangement links TRBV4-2 to TRBJ1-3; no reliable D call. Per germline, CDR1 LGHNA and CDR2 YNFKEQ. With 1 base removed from V and 2 bases from J, the gap between germline ends came to 9 bases. CDR3 length: 15 amino acids. The CDR3, as DNA: TGTGCCAGCAGCCAAGGAGGAGGGACTGGAAACACCATATATTTT. Translation gives CASSQGGGTGNTIYF.

The chain is built from TRBV29-1 and TRBJ2-3, with D unclear. Trimming stripped 4 bases from V and 0 bases from J, with 11 bases between. Germline CDR1 and CDR2: SQVTM and ANQGSEA. The CDR3 runs to 14 residues. CDR3 loop: CSVVHFTSTDTQYF. The CDR3 DNA reads as TGCAGCGTTGTGCACTTCACTAGCACAGATACGCAGTATTTT.

This sequence joins TRBV7-2 and TRBJ2-3; D ambiguous. The ends were cut back, 4 bases at V and 7 bases at J, with 6 bases in the middle. Germline values: CDR1 SGHTA, CDR2 FQGNSA. This CDR3 is 11 amino acids long. CDR3: CASSSYHTQYF. CDR3 nucleotides: TGTGCCAGCAGCTCCTATCATACGCAGTATTTT.

The table lists this clone with many counts. The V call is TRBV3-1 (or the pseudogene TRBV3-2), the J call TRBJ1-4, with 9 bases matching TRBD1. CDR3 length: 15 amino acids. The J segment lost 4 bases and the V segment lost 4 bases, leaving 4 bases of the junction unmatched. Germline V gives CDR1 LGHDT, CDR2 YNNKEL (reference sequence). This CDR3 reads CASSLRQGGNEKLFF. In DNA, the CDR3 is TGTGCCAGCAGCCTAAGACAGGGGGGTAATGAAAAACTGTTTTTT.

This sequence joins TRBV10-3 and TRBJ1-2; maybe TRBD1 (5 bases). V was shortened by 10 bases and J by 3 bases, with 18 bases between the two germline ends. Germline CDR1 and CDR2: ENHRY and SYGVKD. This CDR3 region has 14 residues. The CDR3 sequence is CATKPPGSDYGYTF. CDR3 DNA sequence: TGTGCCACTAAACCTCCAGGGTCCGACTATGGCTACACCTTC.

This clone was detected only once. At one end the junction does not follow the germline gene, possibly because of a read error. The chain links TRBV15 to TRBJ1-5, with 8 nucleotides matching TRBD1. CDR3 length: 12 residues. Germline lookup yields CDR1 LNHNV and CDR2 YYDKDF (reference sequence). The CDR3 bases are TGTGCTACCAGGGGGCCCAATCAGCCCCAGCATTTT. Translation: CATRGPNQPQHF.

J is TRBJ2-1 and V is TRBV27; 9 bases are a match to TRBD1. Germline CDR1 MNHEY, CDR2 SMNVEV (reference sequence). J was trimmed by 7 bases and V by 2 bases; bases with no gene match: 12. The CDR3 is made up of 17 amino acids. The CDR3 region is CASSLRFRDRVGNEQFF. The DNA of the CDR3 is TGTGCCAGCAGTTTAAGGTTTAGGGACAGGGTAGGAAATGAGCAGTTCTTC.

The chain recombines TRBV19 with TRBJ1-5, with 8 bases that match TRBD1. The germline V gene has CDR1 LNHDA and CDR2 SQIVND (reference sequence). The CDR3 sequence is 15 residues long. The junction had 9 bases not matched to a gene; V was cut back by 5 bases and J by 6 bases. The CDR3 DNA reads as TGTGCCAGTAGTGGGAGGACAGGGAAGCGTCAGCCCCAGCATTTT. Protein product: CASSGRTGKRQPQHF.

The chain is built from TRBV9 and TRBJ2-7; 8 nucleotides agree with TRBD1. The CDR3 runs 13 residues. Looked up from germline, CDR1 is SGDLS and CDR2 is YYNGEE. Trimming cost V 6 bases and J 5 bases; bases outside gene matches: 7. CDR3 DNA: TGTGCCAGCAATCGCTTACAGGGGGACGAGCAGTACTTC. Its translation: CASNRLQGDEQYF.

This clone appeared once. The chain links TRBV6-5 to TRBJ2-7, with TRBD1 identical over 8 bases. CDR1 and CDR2 from the germline V gene are MNHEY and SVGAGI. J was trimmed by 4 bases and V by 2 bases; bases with no gene match: 7. The length of the CDR3 is 15 residues. The CDR3 nucleotides read TGTGCCAGCAGTTACGGCCCAGGACAGGGATACGAGCAGTACTTC. This sequence encodes CASSYGPGQGYEQYF.

This clone came up once. The rearrangement links TRBV6-5 to TRBJ2-7; maybe TRBD1 (6 bases). V lost 6 bases, J lost 5 bases, and 14 bases lay in between. Germline V gene data show CDR1 as MNHEY and CDR2 as SVGAGI. This CDR3 is built from 13 residues. The CDR3 DNA reads TGTGCCAGCAGGGACAGCCTCCTGAACGAGCAGTACTTC. Encoded protein: CASRDSLLNEQYF.

Note on this clone: This sample also contains other DNA sequences that code for the same CDR3. This chain connects TRBV9 to TRBJ2-7; 9 bases are a match to TRBD1. The CDR3 spans 14 residues. In germline, CDR1 is SGDLS, CDR2 YYNGEE. With 4 bases clipped from V and 4 bases from J, the junction kept 6 bases outside the gene matches. CDR3 in DNA: TGTGCCAGCAGCCCCCGGGACAGGGATTACGAGCAGTACTTC. As protein: CASSPRDRDYEQYF.

The chain uses TRBV4-3 and TRBJ1-2; 9 nucleotides agree with TRBD1. The CDR3 runs 15 residues. V was clipped by 1 base and J by 7 bases; unmatched bases: 7. In germline, CDR1 is LGHNA, CDR2 YSLEER. Here the CDR3 reads CASSQALGQGFGYTF. Written as DNA, the CDR3 is TGCGCCAGCAGCCAAGCCCTGGGACAGGGTTTTGGCTACACCTTC.